The TCR beta chain under discussion was sequenced for a study of blood T cell repertoires in COVID-19. The wider study: Sites across the United States, Italy and Spain contributed samples from acute and convalescent COVID-19. PBMCs, B-cell-depleted T cells, or T cells were the source of the cDNA or gDNA that made up the material.

Seattle's enrolled individuals joined amid active infection and were then monitored longitudinally. Authors' processing steps: Scientists estimated how many nucleated cells there were by amplifying reference gene primers. Clones were sequenced by immunoSEQ multiplex PCR, and TCRdb holds only the in-frame ones, with some missing. That table supplies the V and J calls and clone size; D and trimming were determined from the DNA. The data contain about 200,000 clones, approximately 78% of them singletons. The ends were cut back, 5 bases at V and 2 bases at J, with 13 bases in the middle. This CDR3 region has 15 residues. Germline V CDR1 and CDR2: ENHRY, SYGVKD.

This receptor was identified in an elderly woman with COVID-19, enrolled during active disease. Specimen: peripheral blood. This chain joins TRBV10-3 and TRBJ1-5; maybe TRBD1 (6 bases). The CDR3 DNA reads as TGTGCCATCAGTTCACAGGGTCTGGGCAATCAGCCCCAGCATTTT. Translation gives CAISSQGLGNQPQHF.